Here is one T cell receptor beta chain with its context. This entry comes from a study of T cells in Graves' hyperthyroidism and ophthalmopathy. Looking at the study overall: Before treatment of any kind, peripheral blood was taken at initial diagnosis.

In patients aged 18 to 65, hyperthyroidism was newly diagnosed, with duration under 2 months. Uncontrolled infections, other autoimmune diseases, pregnancy or lactation led to exclusion of patients. Thyroid ultrasound and orbital computed tomography, with clinical symptoms and serum thyroxine and TRAb, informed diagnoses. Trimming stripped 7 bases from V and 4 bases from J, with 10 bases between. The length of the CDR3 is 12 residues. Germline CDR1 SEHNR, CDR2 FQNEAQ (reference sequence). What was amplified from RNA transcripts were TCR beta CDR3 regions. Researchers ran a first-round RT-PCR on the TCR CDR3 using the HTBI primer set. TCRdb ran MiXCR on the multiplex PCR reads and lists one entry per CDR3 protein. This sample yields 300,000 to 400,000 distinct CDR3 sequences, of which 21% are seen a single time; around 50% belongs to the top ten.

V gene TRBV7-9 combines with J gene TRBJ1-1; perhaps TRBD1 as D (6 bases). This clonotype originated in a woman in her forties or fifties with Graves' hyperthyroidism. Material for sequencing was blood. The CDR3 loop reads CASNRGSTEAFF. The CDR3 nucleotides are TGTGCCAGCAATAGGGGGAGCACTGAAGCTTTCTTT. The full variable domain, completed using reference TRBV7-9 and TRBJ1-1, is DTGVSQNPRHKITKRGQNVTFRCDPISEHNRLYWYRQTLGQGPEFLTYFQNEAQLEKSRLLSDRFSAERPKGSFSTLEIQRTEQGDSAMYLCASNRGSTEAFFGQGTRLTVV.